The 30 T cell receptor beta chains in this list originate from one sample, sequenced in a study of blood T cell repertoires in COVID-19. Profiled with immunoSEQ multiplex PCR; TCRdb holds only in-frame clones, not every one. The table has some 100,000 clones, approximately 86% seen once. The specimen sequenced was peripheral blood. Receptors originate from a man aged 50-60 years with COVID-19, enrolled during active disease.

The J gene is TRBJ1-5, the V gene TRBV4-1; D not resolved. V dropped 1 base and J dropped 3 bases, with 13 bases sitting between them. The CDR3 is 16 amino acids. The V gene's germline CDR1 is MGHRA and CDR2 YSYEKL. The CDR3 spells CASSQVFGQINQPQHF. CDR3 nucleotides: TGCGCCAGCAGCCAAGTATTTGGGCAGATCAATCAGCCCCAGCATTTT.

This chain joins TRBV29-1 and TRBJ1-5; the match to TRBD1 covers 7 bases. This CDR3 is built from 13 residues. J was trimmed by 6 bases and V by 6 bases; bases with no gene match: 8. Germline V gene data show CDR1 as SQVTM and CDR2 as ANQGSEA. The CDR3 here is CSVIVSGGQPQHF. CDR3 DNA sequence: TGCAGCGTGATCGTTTCAGGGGGTCAGCCCCAGCATTTT. Full variable domain (outside the CDR3, taken from reference TRBV29-1 and TRBJ1-5): SAVISQKPSRDICQRGTSLTIQCQVDSQVTMMFWYRQQPGQSLTLIATANQGSEATYESGFVIDKFPISRPNLTFSTLTVSNMSPEDSSIYLCSVIVSGGQPQHFGDGTRLSIL.

The rearrangement links TRBV27 to TRBJ2-3; D ambiguous. This CDR3 contains 17 residues. Germline V gene data show CDR1 as MNHEY and CDR2 as SMNVEV (reference sequence). With 1 base removed from V and 0 bases from J, the gap between germline ends came to 14 bases. For the CDR3, the DNA is TGTGCCAGCAGTTTATTCCCAGAGGCCCCTAGCACAGATACGCAGTATTTT. Translation: CASSLFPEAPSTDTQYF.

This chain joins TRBV6-5 and TRBJ2-5; 7 positions match TRBD1. V lost 8 bases to trimming and J lost 4 bases; unmatched junction nucleotides: 10. This CDR3 spans 14 amino acids. CDR1 is MNHEY, CDR2 SVGAGI, per germline. The CDR3 sequence is CASGRDRVGETQYF. CDR3 DNA sequence: TGTGCCAGCGGAAGAGACAGGGTTGGAGAGACCCAGTACTTC.

The rearrangement uses TRBV19 and TRBJ2-4; TRBD2 aligns across 7 bases. The CDR3 consists of 17 residues. With 5 bases clipped from V and 0 bases from J, the junction kept 10 bases outside the gene matches. Germline CDR1 LNHDA, CDR2 SQIVND (reference sequence). CDR3 residues: CASSAPPGGLAKNIQYF. The CDR3 DNA is TGTGCCAGTAGTGCGCCCCCGGGGGGTCTAGCCAAAAACATTCAGTACTTC.

The rearrangement uses TRBV7-2 and TRBJ2-7; D gene uncertain. Germline CDR1 and CDR2: SGHTA and FQGNSA. Trimming took off 5 bases at V and 2 bases at J, with 10 bases between the two ends. The CDR3 is 13 residues long. CDR3 DNA sequence: TGTGCCAGCAGCCGCCTACCTACCTACGAGCAGTACTTC. Its translation: CASSRLPTYEQYF. Combining the CDR3 with reference TRBV7-2 and TRBJ2-7 gives the whole variable domain GAGVSQSPSNKVTEKGKDVELRCDPISGHTALYWYRQSLGQGLEFLIYFQGNSAPDKSGLPSDRFSAERTGGSVSTLTIQRTQQEDSAVYLCASSRLPTYEQYFGPGTRLTVT.

The chain is built from TRBV6-6 and TRBJ1-4; no reliable D call. V lost 5 bases and J 15 bases, leaving 16 bases between the germline ends. The CDR3 loop spans 12 amino acids. Germline values: CDR1 MNHNY, CDR2 SVGAGI (reference sequence). The CDR3 nucleotides read TGTGCCAGCAGTGGGTCTGGAGGCCGGATGTTTTTT. Translating gives CASSGSGGRMFF.

The chain couples TRBV3-1 (or the pseudogene TRBV3-2) to TRBJ2-5, with D uncertain. This CDR3 has 13 amino acids. Between the trimmed V and J ends, which lost 3 bases and 4 bases, there was a span of 9 bases. The V gene's germline CDR1 is LGHDT and CDR2 YNNKEL (reference sequence). The CDR3 here is CASSQTQIETQYF. DNA of the CDR3: TGTGCCAGCAGCCAGACACAGATAGAGACCCAGTACTTC.

The rearrangement links TRBV7-2 to TRBJ1-3; 11 nucleotides align to TRBD1. The germline V gene encodes CDR1 SGHTA and CDR2 FQGNSA. The CDR3 covers 18 residues. Trimming removed 2 bases from V and 3 bases from J; junction bases left unmatched: 9. Written as DNA, the CDR3 is TGTGCCAGCAGCTTATGGGGGACAGGGGGATTCGTTGGAAACACCATATATTTT. It specifies CASSLWGTGGFVGNTIYF.

This chain links TRBV5-1 with TRBJ1-2, with D maybe TRBD1 (5 bases). V gave up 4 bases and J gave up 0 bases, with 10 bases separating them. Germline values: CDR1 SGHRS, CDR2 YFSETQ. CDR3 length: 14 residues. CDR3 sequence reads: CASSPAGTNYGYTF. CDR3 coding DNA: TGCGCCAGCAGCCCCGCAGGGACTAACTATGGCTACACCTTC.

V gene TRBV9 combines with J gene TRBJ1-3; no firm D call. The ends were cut back, 4 bases at V and 1 base at J, with 6 bases in the middle. The CDR3 has 13 amino acids. Germline assignment: CDR1 SGDLS and CDR2 YYNGEE. The DNA for the CDR3 is TGTGCCAGCAGCACGGGATCTGGAAACACCATATATTTT. It translates to CASSTGSGNTIYF.

The rearrangement links TRBV13 to TRBJ1-2; D unresolved. Germline loops: CDR1 PRHDT, CDR2 FYEKMQ (reference sequence). This CDR3 is built from 13 residues. The V and J ends lost 6 bases and 7 bases respectively, with 15 bases between them. The CDR3 here is CASRVRGSIGYTF. The CDR3 coding sequence is TGTGCCAGCAGAGTACGGGGTAGCATTGGCTACACCTTC.

J is TRBJ1-1 and V is TRBV7-9; D is possibly TRBD1 (6 bases). Per germline, CDR1 SEHNR and CDR2 FQNEAQ (reference sequence). The CDR3 extends over 16 amino acids. Trimming pared 6 bases from V and 1 base from J, leaving 18 bases between. CDR3 in amino acids: CASSPYRVLRNTEAFF. CDR3 DNA sequence: TGTGCCAGCAGTCCATACAGGGTCTTGAGGAACACTGAAGCTTTCTTT.

The J gene is TRBJ2-7, the V gene TRBV28; the D gene is possibly TRBD1 (5 bases). CDR3 size: 13 residues. The germline V gene encodes CDR1 MDHEN and CDR2 SYDVKM. Trimming took off 6 bases at V and 3 bases at J, with 12 bases between the two ends. CDR3 sequence (DNA): TGTGCCAGCAGCCCAGGACAAATCTACGAGCAGTACTTC. Translating it yields CASSPGQIYEQYF.

V and J are TRBV19 and TRBJ1-6; D is unclear. The CDR3 sequence is 13 residues long. Trimming removed 6 bases from V and 5 bases from J, with 8 bases in between. Germline loops: CDR1 LNHDA, CDR2 SQIVND (reference sequence). CDR3 DNA sequence: TGTGCCAGTAGGCCAGTGAATAATTCACCCCTCCACTTT. Translation: CASRPVNNSPLHF. Full variable domain (outside the CDR3, taken from reference TRBV19 and TRBJ1-6): DGGITQSPKYLFRKEGQNVTLSCEQNLNHDAMYWYRQDPGQGLRLIYYSQIVNDFQKGDIAEGYSVSREKKESFPLTVTSAQKNPTAFYLCASRPVNNSPLHFGNGTRLTVT.

A note on this clone: The same CDR3 also results from other DNA sequences found in this sample. This chain uses TRBV3-1 (or the pseudogene TRBV3-2) with TRBJ1-2; possible D gene TRBD1, 5 bases. Germline values: CDR1 LGHDT, CDR2 YNNKEL (reference sequence). V shed 1 base and J shed 8 bases, with 11 bases lying between them. The CDR3 covers 13 residues. CDR3: CASSQGRVGGYTF. DNA for the CDR3: TGTGCCAGCAGCCAAGGCAGGGTGGGGGGCTACACCTTC.

This chain joins TRBV24-1 and TRBJ1-5; the D is unclear. This CDR3 comprises 13 residues. Germline loops: CDR1 KGHDR, CDR2 SFDVKD. V was shortened by 6 bases and J by 0 bases, with 5 bases between the two germline ends. The CDR3 nucleotides are TGTGCCACCAGTCAGGATAGCAATCAGCCCCAGCATTTT. It is translated as CATSQDSNQPQHF.

The rearrangement uses TRBV25-1 and TRBJ2-7; possible D gene TRBD2, 5 bases. Trimming pared 3 bases from V and 2 bases from J, leaving 8 bases between. Germline assignment: CDR1 MGHDK and CDR2 SYGVNS. The CDR3 covers 13 residues. The CDR3 loop reads CASSDGGAYEQYF. The CDR3 bases are TGTGCCAGCAGTGATGGAGGAGCCTACGAGCAGTACTTC.

The chain is built from TRBV28 and TRBJ2-7; D gene unclear. CDR1 and CDR2 (germline): MDHEN, SYDVKM. The germline V and J ends were trimmed by 6 bases and 7 bases, with 22 bases remaining between them. The CDR3 loop spans 15 amino acids. In nucleotides, the CDR3 is TGTGCCAGCAGCCGAAAGGTCCTCCATAGCTATGAGCAGTACTTC. The encoded protein is CASSRKVLHSYEQYF. Using reference TRBV28 and TRBJ2-7 for the parts outside the CDR3, the full variable domain is DVKVTQSSRYLVKRTGEKVFLECVQDMDHENMFWYRQDPGLGLRLIYFSYDVKMKEKGDIPEGYSVSREKKERFSLILESASTNQTSMYLCASSRKVLHSYEQYFGPGTRLTVT.

V and J are TRBV20-1 and TRBJ2-7, with a tentative D call TRBD2 (6 bases). CDR3 length: 15 amino acids. The V end lost 3 bases, the J end lost 2 bases, and 17 bases lay between the germline ends. CDR1 and CDR2 (germline): DFQATT, SNEGSKA (reference sequence). The CDR3 DNA reads as TGCAGTGCTAGTCTTCGAGGGACTCCGACCTACGAGCAGTACTTC. Residues: CSASLRGTPTYEQYF.

This clone has more than one count but fewer than ten. The chain recombines TRBV7-9 with TRBJ1-3; 7 nucleotides line up with TRBD1. This CDR3 comprises 16 residues. J gave up 0 bases and V 7 bases, and 9 bases lay outside the gene matches. Germline CDR1 and CDR2: SEHNR and FQNEAQ (reference sequence). The CDR3 sequence is CASNPWGQSSGNTIYF. CDR3 in DNA: TGTGCCAGCAACCCCTGGGGACAGAGCTCTGGAAACACCATATATTTT.

The J gene is TRBJ2-5, the V gene TRBV27; possibly TRBD1 for D (6 bases). Germline V gene lookup returns CDR1 MNHEY and CDR2 SMNVEV (reference sequence). The ends were cut back, 1 base at V and 2 bases at J, with 11 bases in the middle. CDR3 length: 15 residues. The CDR3, as DNA: TGTGCCAGCAGTTTATGGGGAACAGGGCAAGAGACCCAGTACTTC. Encoded protein: CASSLWGTGQETQYF.

The chain joins TRBV7-9 to TRBJ1-2; 7 nucleotides align to TRBD1. The CDR3 totals 16 residues. Germline assignment: CDR1 SEHNR and CDR2 FQNEAQ (reference sequence). V lost 1 base and J lost 4; bases outside the gene matches: 9. CDR3 protein: CASSLEEQGKLYGYTF. In nucleotides, the CDR3 is TGTGCCAGCAGCTTAGAAGAACAGGGGAAACTCTATGGCTACACCTTC.

J is TRBJ2-7 and V is TRBV7-3, with TRBD1 as a possible D gene (6 bases). The CDR3 is 13 amino acids. V lost 2 bases to trimming and J lost 1 base, with 6 bases between them. The V gene's germline CDR1 is SGHTA and CDR2 FQGTGA. The CDR3 is CASSLDRSYEQYF. Written as DNA, the CDR3 is TGTGCCAGCAGCTTAGACAGGTCCTACGAGCAGTACTTC.

V gene TRBV7-9 combines with J gene TRBJ2-5, with 7 bases that match TRBD2. The CDR3 has 14 amino acids. Trimming removed 3 bases from V and 4 bases from J; junction bases left unmatched: 5. CDR1 and CDR2 (germline): SEHNR, FQNEAQ (reference sequence). In nucleotides, the CDR3 is TGTGCCAGCAGCTTCGGACTAGTAGGAGAGACCCAGTACTTC. Its protein product is CASSFGLVGETQYF. The complete variable domain, with remaining parts taken from reference TRBV7-9 and TRBJ2-5, reads DTGVSQNPRHKITKRGQNVTFRCDPISEHNRLYWYRQTLGQGPEFLTYFQNEAQLEKSRLLSDRFSAERPKGSFSTLEIQRTEQGDSAMYLCASSFGLVGETQYFGPGTRLLVL.

This chain links TRBV9 with TRBJ2-7, with D possibly matching TRBD1 (6 bases). This CDR3 comprises 16 residues. Germline loops: CDR1 SGDLS, CDR2 YYNGEE. Trimming stripped 3 bases from V and 5 bases from J, with 21 bases between. CDR3 amino acids: CASSGVTGTKPNEQYF. In DNA form, the CDR3 reads TGTGCCAGCAGCGGCGTGACCGGGACAAAACCCAACGAGCAGTACTTC.

The chain employs TRBV19 and TRBJ2-1; no clear D gene. Germline values: CDR1 LNHDA, CDR2 SQIVND (reference sequence). The CDR3 runs to 15 residues. V lost 5 bases and J 5 bases, leaving 16 bases between the germline ends. This CDR3 reads CASSVAWHSNNEQFF. The CDR3 DNA reads TGTGCCAGTAGTGTCGCATGGCATTCCAACAATGAGCAGTTCTTC.

The V and J genes are TRBV20-1 and TRBJ1-5, with unresolved D. V lost 3 bases to trimming and J lost 0 bases, with 12 bases between them. The V gene's germline CDR1 is DFQATT and CDR2 SNEGSKA (reference sequence). The CDR3 is 15 residues long. CDR3 nucleotide sequence: TGCAGTGCTAGTAGCGGCGGGTATAGCAATCAGCCCCAGCATTTT. It translates to CSASSGGYSNQPQHF.

The chain combines TRBV2 with TRBJ1-5; no clear D gene. The germline V and J ends were trimmed by 5 bases and 3 bases, with 14 bases remaining between them. The CDR3 runs to 15 residues. CDR1 and CDR2 from the germline V gene are SNHLY and FYNNEI. CDR3 in DNA: TGTGCCAGCAGTTCCCGGGATTATATCAATCAGCCCCAGCATTTT. The encoded protein is CASSSRDYINQPQHF.

The J gene is TRBJ2-7, the V gene TRBV3-1 (or the pseudogene TRBV3-2); possibly TRBD1 for D (6 bases). The CDR3 sequence is 15 residues long. Germline V lookup: CDR1 LGHDT, CDR2 YNNKEL (reference sequence). The V gene lost 4 bases and the J gene lost 0 bases, with 13 bases spanning the gap. The CDR3 region is CASSLSTGSSYEQYF. In DNA form, the CDR3 reads TGTGCCAGCAGCCTTTCGACAGGCAGCTCCTACGAGCAGTACTTC.